The 19 T cell receptor beta chains below all came from one sample that was sequenced in a study of cytomegalovirus exposure and HLA in healthy donors. A multiplex PCR was run with 60 Vbeta primers and 13 Jbeta primers. The assay was immunoSEQ multiplex PCR, and TCRdb's table has in-frame clones only and misses some. The sample includes fewer than 200,000 clones, over 75% seen only once; the top ten take around 2.3%. The sample comprised PBMCs. The receptors stem from a male donor in good health and CMV-seronegative.

The CDR3, as DNA: TGTGCCAGCAGTTTAACGCCGCCGGGACAGCAAACCGTATATAGCAATCAGCCCCAGCATTTT. It encodes CASSLTPPGQQTVYSNQPQHF. The chain uses TRBV27 and TRBJ1-5; 7 bases are shared with TRBD1. After removal of 2 bases from V and 0 bases from J, the junction contained 19 bases not matched to a gene. The CDR3 has 21 residues. In germline, CDR1 is MNHEY, CDR2 SMNVEV (reference sequence).

This clone was seen a few times. The V call is TRBV27, the J call TRBJ1-6, with D unclear. Trimming removed 2 bases at V and 10 bases at J, with 24 bases between. The CDR3 consists of 18 residues. From germline, CDR1 is MNHEY and CDR2 SMNVEV (reference sequence). CDR3 in DNA: TGTGCCAGCAGTTTAAGAGCTTTAGACCCAGGAAAGATCTCACCCCTCCACTTT. Its protein is CASSLRALDPGKISPLHF.

The chain carries TRBV10-2 and TRBJ2-7; no reliable D call. The V and J ends lost 4 bases and 0 bases respectively, with 7 bases between them. The CDR3 loop spans 13 amino acids. Germline V gene lookup returns CDR1 WSHSY and CDR2 SAAADI. The CDR3 spells CASSGGVSYEQYF. The CDR3 nucleotides read TGCGCCAGCAGTGGAGGAGTCTCCTACGAGCAGTACTTC.

This clone was seen once. This rearrangement joins TRBV5-1 to TRBJ1-6; tentatively, D is TRBD1 (5 bases). Trimming shortened V by 0 bases and J by 7 bases, and 8 bases separated the two germline ends. The germline CDR1 and CDR2 sequences are SGHRS and YFSETQ. The CDR3 has 14 amino acids. CDR3 sequence (DNA): TGCGCCAGCAGCTTGGGACAGCAGAATTCACCCCTCCACTTT. Residues: CASSLGQQNSPLHF.

The rearrangement joins TRBV23-1 to TRBJ1-6; D perhaps matches TRBD1 (5 bases). TRBV23-1 is filed as an ORF, its function uncertain. The length of the CDR3 is 18 residues. Between the trimmed V and J ends, which lost 0 bases and 4 bases, there was a span of 16 bases. The CDR3 region has the DNA TGCGCCAGCAGTCAATCGGGGTTAAGGCAGGGTTATAATTCACCCCTCCACTTT. Translated, it gives CASSQSGLRQGYNSPLHF.

This clone was picked up a small number of times. The CDR3 spells CASRSPGQSHTEAFF. The CDR3 DNA reads TGTGCCAGCAGATCCCCGGGACAAAGCCACACTGAAGCTTTCTTT. V usage is TRBV6-5 and J usage is TRBJ1-1, with D maybe TRBD1 (6 bases). V lost 6 bases, J lost 3 bases, and 17 bases lay in between. The CDR3 has 15 residues. The V gene's germline CDR1 is MNHEY and CDR2 SVGAGI.

This chain joins TRBV5-6 and TRBJ1-5; the match to TRBD1 covers 8 bases. The CDR3 runs to 13 residues. Germline V gene sequence: CDR1 SGHDT, CDR2 YYEEEE. V lost 4 bases, J lost 9 bases, and 6 bases stayed unmatched. The CDR3 loop reads CASSTGGFRPQHF. DNA for the CDR3: TGTGCCAGCAGCACAGGGGGGTTCCGGCCCCAGCATTTT.

V usage is TRBV18 and J usage is TRBJ1-2, with TRBD1 matching over 8 bases. The V and J ends lost 5 bases and 2 bases, in that order; junction bases with no gene match: 4. The CDR3 consists of 14 residues. The germline CDR1 and CDR2 sequences are KGHSH and LQKENI. The CDR3 DNA reads as TGTGCCAGCTCATCGGACAGGGCAAACTATGGCTACACCTTC. Protein product: CASSSDRANYGYTF.

The table lists this clone with a few counts. This chain uses TRBV27 with TRBJ2-1, with 9 bases lining up with TRBD2. This CDR3 comprises 16 residues. V shed 3 bases, J shed 6 bases, and the junction held 9 bases outside the gene matches. Germline lookup yields CDR1 MNHEY and CDR2 SMNVEV (reference sequence). The CDR3 nucleotides are TGTGCCAGCAGTTTCTTTTGGCTAGCGGGGATCAATGAGCAGTTCTTC. Translated, it gives CASSFFWLAGINEQFF.

This chain connects TRBV12-1 to TRBJ1-2; the listed D gene, TRBD1, was not tested against the DNA. TRBV12-1 is a recognized pseudogene. The CDR3 sequence is 13 residues long. CDR3 in DNA: TGTGCCAGCAGCCGACAGTGGAGCTATGGCTACACCTTC. It encodes CASSRQWSYGYTF.

V is TRBV19 and J is TRBJ1-5, with D perhaps matching TRBD1 (6 bases). This CDR3 region has 16 residues. Germline assignment: CDR1 LNHDA and CDR2 SQIVND (reference sequence). The V and J ends lost 6 bases and 1 base respectively, with 16 bases between them. The CDR3 loop is CASSGLGTRSNQPQHF. CDR3 nucleotide sequence: TGTGCCAGTAGCGGTTTAGGGACACGGAGCAATCAGCCCCAGCATTTT.

This clone was recorded a few times. One end of the junction does not line up with germline, which may come from a read error. The chain couples TRBV7-9 to TRBJ1-2; D is ambiguous. This CDR3 contains 15 residues. From germline, CDR1 is SEHNR and CDR2 FQNEAQ (reference sequence). This CDR3 reads CSSSLEGGANYGYTF. DNA for the CDR3: TGTTCCAGCAGCTTAGAAGGCGGAGCTAACTATGGCTACACCTTC.

V gene TRBV27 combines with J gene TRBJ2-2, with 9 bases aligning to TRBD2. CDR3 length: 15 residues. CDR1 and CDR2 (germline): MNHEY, SMNVEV (reference sequence). Germline trimming cut 6 bases from V and 5 bases from J; bases unmatched to any gene: 7. As DNA, the CDR3 is TGTGCCAGCAGGGTAGCGGGGGCGGGTACCGGGGAGCTGTTTTTT. Its protein is CASRVAGAGTGELFF.

This chain uses TRBV28 with TRBJ1-2; 9 positions agree with TRBD1. Germline assignment: CDR1 MDHEN and CDR2 SYDVKM. J lost 7 bases, V lost 6 bases, and 15 bases had no gene match. The CDR3 runs to 16 residues. CDR3 region: CASSTAGTGTSGGYTF. CDR3 in DNA: TGTGCCAGCAGCACCGCGGGGACAGGGACCTCTGGTGGCTACACCTTC.

V and J are TRBV25-1 and TRBJ2-5, with 14 positions matching TRBD2. V trimming: 5 bases; J trimming: 5 bases; junction bases outside the gene matches: 4. Germline V gene data show CDR1 as MGHDK and CDR2 as SYGVNS. This CDR3 is 15 amino acids long. CDR3 region: CASSRLAGGMETQYF. The CDR3 bases are TGTGCCAGCAGTAGACTAGCGGGGGGGATGGAGACCCAGTACTTC.

The rearrangement links TRBV5-4 to TRBJ2-5; D remains ambiguous. Germline V gene lookup returns CDR1 SGHNT and CDR2 YYREEE (reference sequence). The CDR3 is 13 amino acids. V lost 4 bases and J 5 bases, leaving 12 bases between the germline ends. This chain's CDR3 is CASSLQVGETQYF. In nucleotides, the CDR3 is TGTGCCAGCAGCCTCCAGGTTGGGGAGACCCAGTACTTC.

This clone was detected only once. The chain uses TRBV7-8 and TRBJ2-3, with 7 positions matching TRBD1. The CDR3 contains 15 residues. CDR1 SGHVS and CDR2 FQNEAQ come from the germline V gene. Losses at the gene ends were 6 bases for V and 9 bases for J; bases not matched to a gene: 15. This CDR3 is CASSRGQPYTGTQYF. For the CDR3, the DNA is TGTGCCAGCAGTCGGGGACAGCCCTACACAGGGACGCAGTATTTT.

V and J are TRBV27 and TRBJ1-1, with TRBD1 matching 7 bases. The CDR3 runs to 16 residues. The V gene's germline CDR1 is MNHEY and CDR2 SMNVEV (reference sequence). V gave up 4 bases and J gave up 1 base; unmatched junction bases: 9. The CDR3 region is CASSSRQGTTNTEAFF. DNA of the CDR3: TGTGCCAGCAGTTCCCGACAGGGAACAACGAACACTGAAGCTTTCTTT.

The chain couples TRBV5-1 to TRBJ1-1; D possibly corresponds to TRBD1 (6 bases). This CDR3 spans 14 amino acids. From germline, CDR1 is SGHRS and CDR2 YFSETQ. V lost 4 bases to trimming and J lost 8 bases, with 18 bases between them. In DNA, the CDR3 is TGCGCCAGCAGCACCTCCGGGACATATTTCGAAGCTTTCTTT. Its protein product is CASSTSGTYFEAFF.